Shown below are 18 T cell receptor beta chains from a single sample sequenced in a study of T cells in localized non-small cell lung cancer. The repertoire was sequenced with immunoSEQ multiplex PCR; TCRdb's copy has only in-frame clones and lacks some. The sample has about 43,000 clones; roughly nine tenths are singletons. The sequences come from PBMCs, collected before any cancer treatment. The receptors derive from a woman aged 35-75 years with stage II lung adenocarcinoma.

J is TRBJ2-1 and V is TRBV2, with D perhaps matching TRBD2 (6 bases). Germline V lookup: CDR1 SNHLY, CDR2 FYNNEI. The length of the CDR3 is 15 residues. Trimming left V 5 bases short and J 5 bases short, with 16 bases between. The DNA of the CDR3 is TGTGCCAGCAGTTCAGGGTGGGGGGTTAACAATGAGCAGTTCTTC. This encodes CASSSGWGVNNEQFF.

The chain links TRBV28 to TRBJ1-5; TRBD1 matches 8 bases. Unmatched junction bases numbered 5, after V lost 4 bases and J lost 0 bases. This CDR3 is built from 16 residues. CDR1 is MDHEN, CDR2 SYDVKM, per germline. CDR3 sequence: CASSSEQGASNQPQHF. DNA for the CDR3: TGTGCCAGCAGTTCCGAGCAGGGGGCTAGCAATCAGCCCCAGCATTTT.

The chain recombines TRBV15 with TRBJ1-5, with unresolved D. The V and J ends lost 6 bases and 6 bases respectively, with 12 bases between them. The length of the CDR3 is 13 residues. Germline V lookup: CDR1 LNHNV, CDR2 YYDKDF (reference sequence). CDR3 bases: TGTGCCACCAGTGGGTCGTGGCGTCAGCCCCAGCATTTT. Protein: CATSGSWRQPQHF.

The chain recombines TRBV7-2 with TRBJ2-1; no clear D. In germline, CDR1 is SGHTA, CDR2 FQGNSA. The CDR3 extends over 14 amino acids. Trimming cost V 3 bases and J 0 bases, with 6 bases left between them. The CDR3 sequence: CASSFLSSYNEQFF. CDR3 sequence (DNA): TGTGCCAGCAGCTTTTTGAGCTCCTACAATGAGCAGTTCTTC.

V gene TRBV6-1 combines with J gene TRBJ1-4; 9 bases map to TRBD1. Germline assignment: CDR1 MNHNS and CDR2 SASEGT. With 3 bases clipped from V and 7 bases from J, the junction kept 9 bases outside the gene matches. The CDR3 has 16 residues. This chain's CDR3 is CASSEGQGGLLEKLFF. The CDR3 DNA sequence: TGTGCCAGCAGTGAGGGACAGGGAGGCTTACTTGAAAAACTGTTTTTT.

The chain carries TRBV19 and TRBJ1-6; 11 bases fit TRBD1. This CDR3 contains 16 residues. The J segment lost 9 bases and the V segment lost 3 bases, leaving 7 bases of the junction unmatched. Germline V lookup: CDR1 LNHDA, CDR2 SQIVND (reference sequence). This chain's CDR3 is CASSITGTGGSSPLHF. The DNA for the CDR3 is TGTGCCAGTAGTATCACCGGGACAGGGGGAAGTTCACCCCTCCACTTT.

V usage is TRBV5-4 and J usage is TRBJ2-5, with 8 bases fitting TRBD2. CDR1 and CDR2 (germline): SGHNT, YYREEE (reference sequence). The CDR3 consists of 14 residues. The trim removed 2 bases at V and 4 bases at J, leaving 4 bases unmatched. Written as DNA, the CDR3 is TGTGCCAGCAGCTTAGCGGGAGTCCCAGAGACCCAGTACTTC. Amino acids: CASSLAGVPETQYF.

The genes are TRBV2 and TRBJ2-5, with D perhaps matching TRBD2 (6 bases). V lost 9 bases and J lost 2, with 13 bases in between. This CDR3 contains 13 residues. Germline values: CDR1 SNHLY, CDR2 FYNNEI. The CDR3 reads CASGPDYQETQYF. In nucleotides, the CDR3 is TGTGCCAGTGGCCCGGACTATCAAGAGACCCAGTACTTC.

The rearrangement links TRBV6-1 to TRBJ2-7, with 7 bases fitting TRBD1. Trimming took 6 bases from V and 0 from J; bases not matched to a gene: 8. CDR3 length: 15 residues. Germline V gives CDR1 MNHNS, CDR2 SASEGT. The CDR3 DNA is TGTGCCAGCAGCCTCCGGGACAGCACCTCCTACGAGCAGTACTTC. This encodes CASSLRDSTSYEQYF.

The rearrangement links TRBV19 to TRBJ1-2, with 7 positions matching TRBD1. V was clipped by 7 bases and J by 1 base; unmatched bases: 9. The CDR3 runs to 15 residues. The germline V gene has CDR1 LNHDA and CDR2 SQIVND (reference sequence). The CDR3 loop is CASTDPGQSNYGYTF. Written as DNA, the CDR3 is TGTGCCAGTACCGATCCGGGACAGAGTAACTATGGCTACACCTTC.

CDR3 in amino acids: CASTDGGTEAFF. The DNA for the CDR3 is TGTGCCAGCACCGATGGGGGGACTGAAGCTTTCTTT. The chain carries TRBV6-1 and TRBJ1-1; perhaps TRBD1 as D (5 bases). The CDR3 contains 12 residues. Germline V CDR1 and CDR2: MNHNS, SASEGT. Trimming removed 7 bases at V and 5 bases at J, with 11 bases between.

The chain recombines TRBV28 with TRBJ1-5; 9 bases fit TRBD1. This CDR3 comprises 16 residues. Per the germline V gene, CDR1 is MDHEN and CDR2 is SYDVKM. V gave up 5 bases and J gave up 3 bases; unmatched junction bases: 8. CDR3: CASSILRDRVNQPQHF. In DNA, the CDR3 is TGTGCCAGCAGTATCCTCCGGGACAGGGTCAATCAGCCCCAGCATTTT. The entire variable domain, with the rest obtained from reference TRBV28 and TRBJ1-5, is as follows: DVKVTQSSRYLVKRTGEKVFLECVQDMDHENMFWYRQDPGLGLRLIYFSYDVKMKEKGDIPEGYSVSREKKERFSLILESASTNQTSMYLCASSILRDRVNQPQHFGDGTRLSIL.

The chain has TRBV7-9 and TRBJ1-1, with 8 nucleotides matching TRBD1. The CDR3 extends over 17 amino acids. Germline V gene data show CDR1 as SEHNR and CDR2 as FQNEAQ (reference sequence). The V gene end was trimmed by 5 bases and the J gene end by 5 bases; junction bases not matched to a gene: 16. The CDR3 reads CASSPTSKYRGETEAFF. CDR3 DNA sequence: TGTGCCAGCAGCCCTACGTCTAAGTACAGGGGGGAGACTGAAGCTTTCTTT.

The V and J genes are TRBV15 and TRBJ1-1, with 7 bases aligning to TRBD1. The CDR3 spans 14 residues. From germline, CDR1 is LNHNV and CDR2 YYDKDF (reference sequence). Trimming at V came to 1 base and at J to 6 bases, leaving 5 bases not matched to a gene. CDR3 DNA sequence: TGTGCCACCAGCAGAGCGACAGGGAGTGCTGAAGCTTTCTTT. Encoded protein: CATSRATGSAEAFF.

This clone was found once. V and J are TRBV7-8 and TRBJ1-4; D is ambiguous. Germline lookup yields CDR1 SGHVS and CDR2 FQNEAQ. The CDR3 covers 14 residues. V dropped 1 base and J dropped 8 bases, with 11 bases sitting between them. The CDR3 here is CASSLGTRKEKLFF. The CDR3 bases are TGTGCCAGCAGCTTAGGGACCCGGAAGGAAAAACTGTTTTTT.

This sequence joins TRBV5-5 and TRBJ2-3; 10 positions agree with TRBD2. The J segment lost 4 bases and the V segment lost 4 bases, leaving 9 bases of the junction unmatched. Germline assignment: CDR1 SGHKS and CDR2 YYEKEE (reference sequence). The CDR3 sequence is 16 residues long. The CDR3 DNA reads TGTGCCAGCAGCGATACTAGCGGGGTAGCTTCAGATACGCAGTATTTT. Translation gives CASSDTSGVASDTQYF.

The count of this clone is one. This chain connects TRBV5-4 to TRBJ2-6, with TRBD1 matching over 11 bases. J lost 4 bases, V lost 3 bases, and 9 bases had no gene match. This CDR3 comprises 18 residues. Germline-derived CDR1 and CDR2 are SGHNT and YYREEE (reference sequence). The CDR3: CASSYRDRGTWGANVLTF. The CDR3 DNA reads as TGTGCCAGCAGCTATCGGGACAGGGGGACGTGGGGGGCCAACGTCCTGACTTTC.

The CDR3 bases are TGTGCCACCCAGACAGGGGCGCTCTACGAGCAGTACTTC. It specifies CATQTGALYEQYF. The chain joins TRBV6-5 to TRBJ2-7; 8 positions match TRBD1. Trimming took 10 bases from V and 3 from J; bases not matched to a gene: 8. This CDR3 is built from 13 residues. Germline V gene data show CDR1 as MNHEY and CDR2 as SVGAGI.